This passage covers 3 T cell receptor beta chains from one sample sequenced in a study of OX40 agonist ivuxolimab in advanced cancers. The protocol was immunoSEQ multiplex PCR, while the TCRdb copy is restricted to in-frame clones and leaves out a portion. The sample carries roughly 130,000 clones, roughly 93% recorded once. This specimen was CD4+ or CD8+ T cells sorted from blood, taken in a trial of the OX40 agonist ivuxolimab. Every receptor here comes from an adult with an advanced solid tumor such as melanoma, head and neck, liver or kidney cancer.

CDR3 sequence reads: CASSLGDSSGNTIYF. The CDR3 nucleotides are TGCGCCAGCAGCTTGGGGGACAGCTCTGGAAACACCATATATTTT. The chain joins TRBV5-1 to TRBJ1-3, with TRBD1 matching over 7 bases. The CDR3 totals 15 residues. After removal of 0 bases from V and 0 bases from J, the junction contained 0 bases not matched to a gene. Germline V lookup: CDR1 SGHRS, CDR2 YFSETQ.

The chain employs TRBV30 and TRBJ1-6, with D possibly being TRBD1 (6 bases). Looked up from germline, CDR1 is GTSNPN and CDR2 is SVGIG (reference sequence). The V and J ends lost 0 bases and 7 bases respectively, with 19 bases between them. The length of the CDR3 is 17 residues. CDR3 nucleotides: TGTGCCTGGAGTGTAGGGGGGGGACGGGGGGCGAATTCACCCCTCCACTTT. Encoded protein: CAWSVGGGRGANSPLHF.

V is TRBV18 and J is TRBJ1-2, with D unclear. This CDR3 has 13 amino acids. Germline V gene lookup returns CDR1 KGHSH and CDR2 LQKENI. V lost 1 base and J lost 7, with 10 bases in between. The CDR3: CASSPQLGGGYTF. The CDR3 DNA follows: TGTGCCAGCTCACCACAACTCGGAGGTGGCTACACCTTC.